This entry concerns a single TCR beta chain. The target antigen is unknown. Deep was the level at which the assay was run. Measured with immunoSEQ multiplex PCR; TCRdb has only the in-frame clones, and not every one. The table shows around 700,000 clones, with just over 90% occurring only once. The data are from a study of shared clonotypes between healthy human individuals. Naive CD8 cells were CD45RO-negative, positively selected for CCR7, excluding terminally differentiated effector memory CD45RA+ cells. Healthy adults negative for HIV, lacking recent acute infections or vaccinations, served as donors. All participating donors were Caucasian adults from Nashville, Tennessee. Germline lookup yields CDR1 GTSNPN and CDR2 SVGIG (reference sequence). Trimming shortened V by 1 base and J by 8 bases, and 12 bases separated the two germline ends. The CDR3 loop spans 13 amino acids. Regarding the study as a whole: The sharing of 4.5% to 6.5% of naive CD4 clonotypes was seen across a few donors.

The sequencing sample was made of naive CD8+ T cells sorted from blood. The chain joins TRBV30 to TRBJ2-1, with D perhaps being TRBD1 or TRBD2 (6 bases each). The source of this sequence is a man aged 30-40 years in good health. CDR3 bases: TGTGCCTGGAGTGGTGGGGGGCTCTATGAGCAGTTCTTC. Its protein is CAWSGGGLYEQFF.